Below, 30 T cell receptor beta chains from the same sample are listed, as sequenced in a study of blood T cell repertoires in COVID-19. Profiling relied on immunoSEQ multiplex PCR, and the TCRdb table lists in-frame clones only, not all of them. The data show approximately 240,000 clones, approximately 86% seen once. The sample comprised peripheral blood. These receptors were obtained from a woman aged 25 to 39 with COVID-19, enrolled during active disease.

V is TRBV7-2 and J is TRBJ2-1, with TRBD2 matching over 9 bases. Germline V gene sequence: CDR1 SGHTA, CDR2 FQGNSA. The CDR3 covers 17 residues. Germline trimming cut 0 bases from V and 3 bases from J; bases unmatched to any gene: 6. CDR3 DNA sequence: TGTGCCAGCAGCTTAGCTGGGACTAGCTGGGGCTACAATGAGCAGTTCTTC. Amino acid sequence: CASSLAGTSWGYNEQFF. Together with reference TRBV7-2 and TRBJ2-1, the CDR3 gives the full variable domain: GAGVSQSPSNKVTEKGKDVELRCDPISGHTALYWYRQSLGQGLEFLIYFQGNSAPDKSGLPSDRFSAERTGGSVSTLTIQRTQQEDSAVYLCASSLAGTSWGYNEQFFGPGTRLTVL.

The chain carries TRBV4-3 and TRBJ1-2, with 8 positions matching TRBD1. This CDR3 is 15 amino acids long. Germline values: CDR1 LGHNA, CDR2 YSLEER. After removal of 5 bases from V and 4 bases from J, the junction contained 9 bases not matched to a gene. The CDR3 region has the DNA TGCGCCAGCAGCAACGGCGACAGGGGTACCTATGGCTACACCTTC. It translates to CASSNGDRGTYGYTF.

There are a few counts of this clone. V usage is TRBV7-2 and J usage is TRBJ1-5; 10 nucleotides line up with TRBD1. Germline V gene sequence: CDR1 SGHTA, CDR2 FQGNSA. CDR3 length equals 13 residues. V lost 8 bases, J lost 6 bases, and 4 bases stayed unmatched. CDR3 protein: CASSTGGSQPQHF. For the CDR3, the DNA is TGTGCCAGCTCGACAGGGGGCTCTCAGCCCCAGCATTTT.

This chain joins TRBV6-5 and TRBJ1-2; a weak D match, TRBD1 (5 bases). V lost 0 bases to trimming and J lost 8 bases, with 16 bases between them. The germline gives CDR1 MNHEY, CDR2 SVGAGI. The CDR3 spans 15 residues. CDR3 sequence (DNA): TGTGCCAGCAGTTACTCGGGGGGACGAGGGAAGGGCTACACCTTC. Translating it yields CASSYSGGRGKGYTF.

The rearrangement uses TRBV5-4 and TRBJ1-1, with a possible D match to TRBD1 (5 bases). V was trimmed by 4 bases and J by 3 bases, leaving 16 bases between them. CDR3 length: 15 residues. CDR1 is SGHNT, CDR2 YYREEE, per germline (reference sequence). This CDR3 is CASSREPGDYTEAFF. The CDR3 nucleotides read TGTGCCAGCAGCCGAGAACCGGGGGATTACACTGAAGCTTTCTTT.

The chain has TRBV15 and TRBJ2-7; weak D call: TRBD2 (5 bases). This CDR3 spans 10 amino acids. Germline CDR1 and CDR2: LNHNV and YYDKDF (reference sequence). V lost 8 bases, J lost 7 bases, and 9 bases lay in between. The CDR3 sequence: CATGEREQYF. CDR3 DNA: TGTGCCACCGGGGAGCGTGAGCAGTACTTC.

The chain is built from TRBV25-1 and TRBJ1-3; TRBD1 agrees at 7 bases. Germline values: CDR1 MGHDK, CDR2 SYGVNS. After removal of 10 bases from V and 0 bases from J, the junction contained 6 bases not matched to a gene. This CDR3 region has 14 residues. CDR3 DNA: TGTGCCACTTCGGACAGGAGCTCTGGAAACACCATATATTTT. Its translation is CATSDRSSGNTIYF.

This clone has just a few counts. The rearrangement joins TRBV7-9 to TRBJ1-1, with unresolved D. The CDR3 covers 13 residues. The germline gives CDR1 SEHNR, CDR2 FQNEAQ (reference sequence). Trimming stripped 4 bases from V and 1 base from J, with 7 bases between. CDR3 amino acids: CASSSSGNTEAFF. The DNA for the CDR3 is TGTGCCAGCAGCTCATCAGGGAACACTGAAGCTTTCTTT.

The chain uses TRBV25-1 and TRBJ2-7, with 9 bases aligning to TRBD1. CDR1 MGHDK and CDR2 SYGVNS come from the germline V gene. This CDR3 region has 17 residues. J gave up 7 bases and V 2 bases, and 15 bases lay outside the gene matches. This chain's CDR3 is CASSERALGQGYEEQYF. The DNA of the CDR3 is TGTGCCAGCAGTGAAAGGGCTCTAGGACAGGGGTATGAAGAGCAGTACTTC.

This CDR3 is CASSPRQGGPTEAFF. Here the CDR3 DNA reads TGCGCCAGCAGCCCCCGTCAGGGAGGGCCCACTGAAGCTTTCTTT. This chain joins TRBV5-1 and TRBJ1-1, with TRBD1 as a possible D gene (5 bases). The V gene's germline CDR1 is SGHRS and CDR2 YFSETQ. V was clipped by 4 bases and J by 4 bases, with 17 bases between them. The CDR3 is made up of 15 amino acids. Combining the CDR3 with reference TRBV5-1 and TRBJ1-1 gives the whole variable domain KAGVTQTPRYLIKTRGQQVTLSCSPISGHRSVSWYQQTPGQGLQFLFEYFSETQRNKGNFPGRFSGRQFSNSRSEMNVSTLELGDSALYLCASSPRQGGPTEAFFGQGTRLTVV.

Turning to this clone: The same CDR3 arises from other DNA sequences in this sample as well. The chain recombines TRBV19 with TRBJ2-7; 8 bases match TRBD2. From germline, CDR1 is LNHDA and CDR2 SQIVND (reference sequence). Trimming removed 1 base from V and 1 base from J; junction bases left unmatched: 0. The CDR3 runs 14 residues. The DNA for the CDR3 is TGTGCCAGTAGTATAGGCGGGGGGTCCTACGAGCAGTACTTC. Translation gives CASSIGGGSYEQYF.

The J gene is TRBJ1-6, the V gene TRBV12-3 or TRBV12-4; D unresolved. Trimming removed 5 bases from V and 7 bases from J, with 9 bases in between. The CDR3 contains 13 residues. The CDR3 reads CASSTFYNSPLHF. The DNA for the CDR3 is TGTGCCAGCAGTACCTTCTACAATTCACCCCTCCACTTT.

V is TRBV4-3 and J is TRBJ2-1, with D unclear. Per the germline V gene, CDR1 is LGHNA and CDR2 is YSLEER. The CDR3 spans 15 residues. V was cut by 0 bases and J by 4 bases, with 10 bases left in between. CDR3: CASSQDPTRYNEQFF. The CDR3 DNA sequence: TGCGCCAGCAGCCAAGACCCTACTCGATACAATGAGCAGTTCTTC.

This clone was detected once. DNA of the CDR3: TGCAGCGCCAGCGGGACTGGGGCCAACGTCCTGACTTTC. It specifies CSASGTGANVLTF. This chain joins TRBV29-1 and TRBJ2-6; 7 bases fit TRBD2. This CDR3 has 13 residues. The ends lost 7 bases at V and 2 bases at J; junction bases unmatched: 2. Germline CDR1 reads SQVTM; CDR2 reads ANQGSEA.

Of note for this clone: The junction does not match germline at one end; this may be a read error. The chain joins TRBV3-1 (or the pseudogene TRBV3-2) to TRBJ2-1, with 9 nucleotides matching TRBD2. Germline V gives CDR1 LGHDT, CDR2 YNNKEL (reference sequence). This CDR3 is built from 20 residues. This chain's CDR3 is CASSQENSGRTFFSYNGQFF. CDR3 DNA: TGTGCCAGCAGCCAAGAGAACAGCGGGAGGACTTTTTTCTCCTACAATGGGCAGTTCTTC.

DNA of the CDR3: TGTGCCAGCAGCCAAGATCCGACTAGCGGGGGCTACAATGAGCAGTTCTTC. Protein: CASSQDPTSGGYNEQFF. The J gene is TRBJ2-1, the V gene TRBV4-2; 12 bases agree with TRBD2. Germline CDR1 is LGHNA and CDR2 is YNFKEQ. V was pared by 0 bases and J by 3 bases, with 3 bases of the junction left unmatched. There are 17 residues in the CDR3.

The chain uses TRBV10-3 and TRBJ1-3; no clear D. This CDR3 has 15 residues. In germline, CDR1 is ENHRY, CDR2 SYGVKD. The germline V and J ends were trimmed by 0 bases and 4 bases, with 10 bases remaining between them. CDR3 region: CAISESGERGNTIYF. CDR3 nucleotide sequence: TGTGCCATCAGTGAGTCCGGGGAGAGGGGAAACACCATATATTTT.

The chain has TRBV10-3 and TRBJ2-6; D is perhaps TRBD1 (5 bases). V was trimmed by 4 bases and J by 13 bases, leaving 35 bases between them. CDR1 and CDR2 (germline): ENHRY, SYGVKD. The CDR3 consists of 20 residues. The chain's CDR3 is CAISGWTGKYSLWGQRVLTF. CDR3 sequence (DNA): TGTGCCATCAGTGGGTGGACCGGCAAGTATTCCCTCTGGGGCCAACGGGTCCTGACTTTC.

For this clone: Other DNA sequences in this sample translate to the same CDR3. The J gene is TRBJ2-3, the V gene TRBV10-3, with 13 bases identical to TRBD2. The CDR3 consists of 15 residues. The V segment lost 4 bases and the J segment 6 bases; nucleotides outside the gene matches: 4. CDR1 and CDR2 (germline): ENHRY, SYGVKD. CDR3 nucleotide sequence: TGTGCCATCAGTGGACTAGCGGGAGGCGGGGATACGCAGTATTTT. Amino acids: CAISGLAGGGDTQYF.

The chain links TRBV19 to TRBJ1-2, with TRBD1 identical over 7 bases. Trimming cost V 0 bases and J 4 bases; bases outside gene matches: 11. From germline, CDR1 is LNHDA and CDR2 SQIVND (reference sequence). There are 17 residues in the CDR3. CDR3 loop: CASSIDMRTGEVYGYTF. As DNA, the CDR3 is TGTGCCAGTAGTATAGATATGAGGACAGGAGAGGTCTATGGCTACACCTTC.

The rearrangement joins TRBV7-2 to TRBJ2-3, with D possibly TRBD2 on 7 matching bases. CDR1 SGHTA and CDR2 FQGNSA come from the germline V gene. The V gene lost 5 bases and the J gene lost 4 bases, with 19 bases spanning the gap. The length of the CDR3 is 16 residues. DNA of the CDR3: TGTGCCAGCAGCCCGCTCTTGGGGGGGGGCGCAGATACGCAGTATTTT. Protein: CASSPLLGGGADTQYF. The variable domain in full, completed from reference TRBV7-2 and TRBJ2-3, reads GAGVSQSPSNKVTEKGKDVELRCDPISGHTALYWYRQSLGQGLEFLIYFQGNSAPDKSGLPSDRFSAERTGGSVSTLTIQRTQQEDSAVYLCASSPLLGGGADTQYFGPGTRLTVL.

The chain combines TRBV5-6 with TRBJ2-4, with 8 positions matching TRBD1. Germline V gene data show CDR1 as SGHDT and CDR2 as YYEEEE. J lost 7 bases, V lost 5 bases, and 17 bases had no gene match. CDR3 length equals 17 residues. The CDR3 loop is CASSFRERDRFRNIQYF. CDR3 DNA: TGTGCCAGCAGTTTCCGCGAACGGGACAGGTTTCGGAACATTCAGTACTTC.

The chain combines TRBV19 with TRBJ1-1; possibly TRBD1 for D (5 bases). This CDR3 spans 13 amino acids. The germline V gene encodes CDR1 LNHDA and CDR2 SQIVND (reference sequence). Between the trimmed V and J ends, which lost 6 bases and 0 bases, there was a span of 8 bases. The CDR3 DNA sequence: TGTGCCAGTAGCCAGGGAATGAACACTGAAGCTTTCTTT. Encoded protein: CASSQGMNTEAFF. The full variable domain, with the rest looked up from reference TRBV19 and TRBJ1-1, is DGGITQSPKYLFRKEGQNVTLSCEQNLNHDAMYWYRQDPGQGLRLIYYSQIVNDFQKGDIAEGYSVSREKKESFPLTVTSAQKNPTAFYLCASSQGMNTEAFFGQGTRLTVV.

The chain recombines TRBV6-2 or TRBV6-3 with TRBJ2-1; a weak D match, TRBD1 (6 bases). The CDR3 runs to 18 residues. V lost 5 bases and J lost 1, with 21 bases in between. The germline gives CDR1 MNHEY, CDR2 SVGEGT. The CDR3 nucleotides are TGTGCCAGCAGTAATCCCCTTTACAGGGAAGGGTCCTACAATGAGCAGTTCTTC. Residues: CASSNPLYREGSYNEQFF.

Notes on this clone: The sample holds other DNA sequences that translate to the same CDR3. The chain couples TRBV4-3 to TRBJ1-5, with 7 positions matching TRBD1. Germline trimming cut 3 bases from V and 2 bases from J; bases unmatched to any gene: 4. This CDR3 has 15 residues. The V gene's germline CDR1 is LGHNA and CDR2 YSLEER. CDR3 nucleotides: TGCGCCAGCAGCCAGACTACAGGGGGCAATCAGCCCCAGCATTTT. Protein: CASSQTTGGNQPQHF.

This clone was detected a few times. V and J are TRBV5-1 and TRBJ2-3; weak D call: TRBD1 (5 bases). Trimming left V 4 bases short and J 1 base short, with 13 bases between. Germline CDR1 SGHRS, CDR2 YFSETQ. This CDR3 is 15 amino acids long. In DNA, the CDR3 is TGCGCCAGCAGCCAAGGGGCCCCGCGCACAGATACGCAGTATTTT. It codes for CASSQGAPRTDTQYF.

The V call is TRBV9, the J call TRBJ1-6, with unresolved D. Trimming took 3 bases from V and 7 from J, leaving 8 bases between them. The length of the CDR3 is 13 residues. Germline V gene lookup returns CDR1 SGDLS and CDR2 YYNGEE. DNA of the CDR3: TGTGCCAGCAGCGCTAACCTAAATTCACCCCTCCACTTT. This codes for CASSANLNSPLHF.

This clone was detected a few times. The J gene is TRBJ1-1, the V gene TRBV5-6; D is perhaps TRBD1 (6 bases). V lost 4 bases, J lost 1 base, and 11 bases lay in between. The CDR3 has 14 residues. Germline values: CDR1 SGHDT, CDR2 YYEEEE. The CDR3 is CASSQGHPNTEAFF. CDR3 DNA: TGTGCCAGCAGCCAGGGACACCCGAACACTGAAGCTTTCTTT.

The chain employs TRBV9 and TRBJ1-1; a weak D match, TRBD1 (5 bases). Looked up from germline, CDR1 is SGDLS and CDR2 is YYNGEE. V lost 8 bases, J lost 1 base, and 15 bases lay in between. The CDR3 length is 14 residues. The CDR3 loop reads CASSVGGANTEAFF. The CDR3 DNA reads TGTGCCAGTTCTGTCGGGGGAGCGAACACTGAAGCTTTCTTT.

This chain uses TRBV27 with TRBJ1-6; tentatively, D is TRBD1 (5 bases). Germline V gene lookup returns CDR1 MNHEY and CDR2 SMNVEV (reference sequence). The V and J ends lost 2 bases and 4 bases respectively, with 6 bases between them. There are 14 residues in the CDR3. The CDR3 sequence: CASSLGGYNSPLHF. In DNA, the CDR3 is TGTGCCAGCAGTTTAGGGGGGTATAATTCACCCCTCCACTTT.